This T cell receptor (beta chain) is from a study of blood T cell repertoires in COVID-19. About the study: Collection of acute and convalescent COVID-19 samples took place in the United States, Italy and Spain.

The authors' processing: Using reference gene primer amplification, nucleated cell counts were estimated. Only in-frame clones appear in the TCRdb table, and some are missing; sequencing was by immunoSEQ multiplex PCR. Clone size and V and J calls were adopted from that table, with D and trimming inferred from the DNA. The table lists more than 450,000 clones, around 87% of them singletons, with about 0.75% in the top ten. Clinical history reported by participants formed the basis on which cohorts were assigned. Cohort 3 recovery required two negative PCRs, clearance, or symptom resolution. The germline V gene has CDR1 MNHNY and CDR2 SVGAGI (reference sequence). The CDR3 sequence is 15 residues long. Trimming took off 1 base at V and 7 bases at J, with 14 bases between the two ends.

Source material: PBMCs or T cells enriched from blood (not recorded which). The sequence was collected from a woman younger than 35 who had recovered from COVID-19. V is TRBV6-6 and J is TRBJ1-5; D remains ambiguous. The CDR3 coding sequence is TGTGCCAGCAGTTACTGGAGGGATTCAGCCCAGCCCCAGCATTTT. Translation gives CASSYWRDSAQPQHF.